This T cell receptor beta chain was identified in a study of regulatory T cells in long-lasting Graves disease. Study observations and caveats: Persistent disease samples used TRBV28, TRBJ1-2 and TRBJ2-5 preferentially.

Time point meaning: newly diagnosed GD, antithyroid drugs for less than 3 months. Extracted PBMC RNA gave rise to the TCR library. The patients were drawn from one endocrinology department in Xi'an, China. This clonotype has at least ten counts. Its antigen is unidentified. J was trimmed by 6 bases and V by 6 bases; bases with no gene match: 8. The CDR3 has 13 residues. Germline values: CDR1 SQVTM, CDR2 ANQGSEA. Building of the TCR beta libraries involved iRepertoire HTBI primers and Arm-PCR of CDR3 regions. TCRdb itself ran the multiplex PCR reads through MiXCR, one entry per CDR3 protein. The data contain 500,000 or so distinct CDR3 sequences, 15% to 20% of them singletons. These same data were also listed under a study on T cells in Graves' hyperthyroidism and ophthalmopathy. From that second work: In the blood, most expanded thyroid clonotypes above 0.001 appeared as well.

The input for sequencing was peripheral blood mononuclear cells (PBMCs), taken at new diagnosis, from a patient treated with antithyroid drugs. This chain links TRBV29-1 with TRBJ2-7, with TRBD1 identical over 10 bases. This clonotype originated in a man aged 35-49 years with Graves disease. CDR3 nucleotides: TGCAGCGTCCACGGACAGGGGGACTCCGAGCAGTACTTC. Its translation is CSVHGQGDSEQYF.